This passage covers 2 T cell receptor beta chains from one sample sequenced in a study of T cell repertoires in aging, cancer and after chemotherapy. Rearranged V-D-J TRB sequences were amplified with a mixed TRB-A/B primer pool. TCRdb ran MiXCR on the multiplex PCR reads and lists one entry per CDR3 protein. The data show roughly 1,600 distinct CDR3 sequences, 20% to 25% seen once. TCR beta rearrangements were amplified from peripheral blood genomic DNA. The sequencing sample was made of blood. These receptors originate from a human donor with a solid tumor.

A few counts support this clonotype. The genes are TRBV6-5 and TRBJ2-1, with TRBD2 matching over 10 bases. CDR1 is MNHEY, CDR2 SVGAGI, per germline. This CDR3 contains 17 residues. Trimming at V came to 0 bases and at J to 1 base, leaving 3 bases not matched to a gene. The DNA of the CDR3 is TGTGCCAGCAGTTACTCGAGCGGGGGGGCATCCTACAATGAGCAGTTCTTC. Translating gives CASSYSSGGASYNEQFF.

By proportion, this clonotype is medium-sized. The CDR3 region is CASNPWAGTYEQYF. DNA for the CDR3: TGTGCCAGCAACCCTTGGGCAGGGACCTACGAGCAGTACTTC. V usage is TRBV6-1 and J usage is TRBJ2-7; tentative D call: TRBD1 (5 bases). This CDR3 spans 14 amino acids. Germline V gene lookup returns CDR1 MNHNS and CDR2 SASEGT. The V and J ends lost 7 bases and 2 bases respectively, with 15 bases between them.